These T cell receptor beta chains were read from a single sample in a study of T cells after yellow fever vaccination. Each CDR3 protein gets one entry after TCRdb re-called the 5' RACE reads with MiXCR. The profile shows 620,000 or so distinct CDR3 sequences, about a sixth of them singletons. The source material was PBMCs, sampled around 5 days after the first yellow fever vaccination. Every receptor here comes from a man aged 18-30 years who received the YFV17D yellow fever vaccine. Each CDR3 is given with its conserved first and last residue. The order of the fields is J gene, D gene, V gene, clone size, CDR3 DNA, CDR3 protein. The D gene is left open where the match is weak. Clone size is shown for a subset of rows, as once, few, many or a class of expanded clone.

j_call: TRBJ1-3; d_call: -; v_call: TRBV5-1; clone_size: many; cdr3_nt: TGCGCCAGCAGCGAGGACGGCTCTGGAAACACCATATATTTT; cdr3_aa: CASSEDGSGNTIYF
j_call: TRBJ1-1; d_call: -; v_call: TRBV6-5; clone_size: few; cdr3_nt: TGTGCCAGCAGTTACTCGGCCCGGGGTTGGGACACTGAAGCTTTCTTT; cdr3_aa: CASSYSARGWDTEAFF
j_call: TRBJ2-2; d_call: -; v_call: TRBV5-1; clone_size: few; cdr3_nt: TGCGCCAGCAGCTTTGGGCAGGCGGACGGGGAGCTGTTTTTT; cdr3_aa: CASSFGQADGELFF
j_call: TRBJ2-3; d_call: -; v_call: TRBV20-1; clone_size: few; cdr3_nt: TGCAGTGCTGAGGGAGGCTGGGGAGATACGCAGTATTTT; cdr3_aa: CSAEGGWGDTQYF
j_call: TRBJ2-5; d_call: TRBD2; v_call: TRBV12-3/TRBV12-4; clone_size: -; cdr3_nt: TGTGCCAGCACCCCGACTAGCGGCTACCAAGAGACCCAGTACTTC; cdr3_aa: CASTPTSGYQETQYF
j_call: TRBJ1-6; d_call: -; v_call: TRBV6-5; clone_size: -; cdr3_nt: TGTGCCAGCAGTTCCACGGTAGCCTATAATTCACCCCTCCACTTT; cdr3_aa: CASSSTVAYNSPLHF
j_call: TRBJ1-5; d_call: -; v_call: TRBV7-6; clone_size: few; cdr3_nt: TGTGCCAGCAGCTTAGGGGCTATGGTCAATCAGCCCCAGCATTTT; cdr3_aa: CASSLGAMVNQPQHF
j_call: TRBJ2-1; d_call: TRBD1; v_call: TRBV11-3; clone_size: -; cdr3_nt: TGTGCCAGCAGCGAGAGGACAGGTAACAATGAGCAGTTCTTC; cdr3_aa: CASSERTGNNEQFF
j_call: TRBJ2-3; d_call: -; v_call: TRBV7-8; clone_size: few; cdr3_nt: TGTGCCAGCAGCTTAGCAATCAGGGGCACGCAGTATTTT; cdr3_aa: CASSLAIRGTQYF
j_call: TRBJ1-2; d_call: TRBD1; v_call: TRBV10-3; clone_size: -; cdr3_nt: TGTGCCATCAGTGAGTCTAGGGGGCGAGGACGGAAAGACTATGGCTACACCTTC; cdr3_aa: CAISESRGRGRKDYGYTF
j_call: TRBJ2-1; d_call: -; v_call: TRBV7-8; clone_size: -; cdr3_nt: TGTGCCAGCAGCTTCGACGACTCCGGTGTGGACAATGAGCAGTTCTTC; cdr3_aa: CASSFDDSGVDNEQFF
j_call: TRBJ2-1; d_call: -; v_call: TRBV5-1; clone_size: -; cdr3_nt: TGCGCCAGCAGCTTAAGACTGCCGCAGGGAAATGAGCAGTTCTTC; cdr3_aa: CASSLRLPQGNEQFF
j_call: TRBJ1-2; d_call: TRBD1; v_call: TRBV4-1; clone_size: few; cdr3_nt: TGCGCCAGCAGCCCCCAAAGAGACAGGGGGCGTTTCTATGGCTACACCTTC; cdr3_aa: CASSPQRDRGRFYGYTF
j_call: TRBJ1-1; d_call: TRBD1; v_call: TRBV3-1; clone_size: few; cdr3_nt: TGTGCCAGCAGCCTACCAGGGGGCCGGGAAGCTTTCTTT; cdr3_aa: CASSLPGGREAFF
j_call: TRBJ2-5; d_call: -; v_call: TRBV12-5; clone_size: -; cdr3_nt: TGTGCTAGTGGTTTGGTAGGGGCCAACCCGTACCAAGAGACCCAGTACTTC; cdr3_aa: CASGLVGANPYQETQYF
j_call: TRBJ2-1; d_call: -; v_call: TRBV10-2; clone_size: -; cdr3_nt: TGCGCCAGCAGTGACTACTCTAAGACGAACAATGAGCAGTTCTTC; cdr3_aa: CASSDYSKTNNEQFF
j_call: TRBJ2-2; d_call: TRBD2; v_call: TRBV5-1; clone_size: -; cdr3_nt: TGCGCCAGCAGCTGGAAGCGGGGCCGTATCAACACCGGGGAGCTGTTTTTT; cdr3_aa: CASSWKRGRINTGELFF
j_call: TRBJ1-5; d_call: -; v_call: TRBV2; clone_size: -; cdr3_nt: TGTGCCAGCAGTGAAGATTGGCAGCCCCAGCATTTT; cdr3_aa: CASSEDWQPQHF
j_call: TRBJ2-7; d_call: TRBD2; v_call: TRBV20-1; clone_size: many; cdr3_nt: TGCAGTGCTAGAGGACTAGCGGGACAATCCTCCTACGAGCAGTACTTC; cdr3_aa: CSARGLAGQSSYEQYF
j_call: TRBJ2-1; d_call: -; v_call: TRBV11-1; clone_size: few; cdr3_nt: TGTGCCAGCAGCCTAACGACTCTTAATGAGCAGTTCTTC; cdr3_aa: CASSLTTLNEQFF
j_call: TRBJ2-5; d_call: TRBD2; v_call: TRBV20-1; clone_size: few; cdr3_nt: TGCAGTGCTAGGGGGGTAGCGGGGACCCAAGAGACCCAGTACTTC; cdr3_aa: CSARGVAGTQETQYF
j_call: TRBJ2-3; d_call: -; v_call: TRBV7-9; clone_size: -; cdr3_nt: TGTGCCAGCAGCTTAGCGCGGGTGATGGGCACAGATACGCAGTATTTT; cdr3_aa: CASSLARVMGTDTQYF
j_call: TRBJ2-6; d_call: -; v_call: TRBV6-1; clone_size: few; cdr3_nt: TGTGCCAGCACCCGAGGGGGGGCCAACGTCCTGACTTTC; cdr3_aa: CASTRGGANVLTF
j_call: TRBJ1-2; d_call: -; v_call: TRBV7-2; clone_size: -; cdr3_nt: TGTGCCAGCAGGACCTCGAGGGTTTCTGGCTACACCTTC; cdr3_aa: CASRTSRVSGYTF
j_call: TRBJ2-5; d_call: TRBD2; v_call: TRBV5-1; clone_size: many; cdr3_nt: TGCGCCAGCAGACCAGGTTTGCGGGGGGGCGGAGGAGAGACCCAGTACTTC; cdr3_aa: CASRPGLRGGGGETQYF
j_call: TRBJ2-5; d_call: TRBD2; v_call: TRBV12-3/TRBV12-4; clone_size: -; cdr3_nt: TGTGCCAGCAAAGCGGGGGGTTGGGAGACCCAGTACTTC; cdr3_aa: CASKAGGWETQYF
j_call: TRBJ1-6; d_call: TRBD1; v_call: TRBV19; clone_size: few; cdr3_nt: TGTGCCAGTAGTGCGACAGGGGGGGATTCACCCCTCCACTTT; cdr3_aa: CASSATGGDSPLHF
j_call: TRBJ2-7; d_call: -; v_call: TRBV7-8; clone_size: -; cdr3_nt: TGTGCCAGCAGCTTATGGGGAAACTACGAGCAGTACTTC; cdr3_aa: CASSLWGNYEQYF
j_call: TRBJ2-5; d_call: TRBD2; v_call: TRBV7-2; clone_size: many; cdr3_nt: TGTGCCAGCAGCTCCGGGGGGGCCCCAGAGACCCAGTACTTC; cdr3_aa: CASSSGGAPETQYF
j_call: TRBJ2-3; d_call: TRBD2; v_call: TRBV4-3; clone_size: few; cdr3_nt: TGCGCCAGCAGCCAAGAACTAGCGGGACTTTACACAGATACGCAGTATTTT; cdr3_aa: CASSQELAGLYTDTQYF
j_call: TRBJ2-1; d_call: -; v_call: TRBV7-9; clone_size: many; cdr3_nt: TGTGCCAGCAGCTTAGGGACGGAGGGCCATGAGCAGTTCTTC; cdr3_aa: CASSLGTEGHEQFF